The 15 T cell receptor beta chains reported below all come from one sample, sequenced in a study of CD8 T cells in Susac syndrome. Random hexamers were used to reverse transcribe about 0.5 to 1 ug of RNA. TCRdb redid the calling of the immunoSEQ multiplex PCR reads with MiXCR, one entry per CDR3 protein. The sample carries some 400,000 distinct CDR3 sequences, 85% to 90% recorded once. Input material: CD8+ T cells from PBMCs. The receptors were sampled from a human donor with multiple sclerosis.

The CDR3 loop reads CASIDGSGNEQFF. The CDR3 DNA reads TGTGCCAGCATCGACGGGTCCGGCAATGAGCAGTTCTTC. The chain has TRBV12-3 or TRBV12-4 and TRBJ2-1; D remains ambiguous. This CDR3 region has 13 residues. The ends were cut back, 7 bases at V and 6 bases at J, with 13 bases in the middle.

The gene calls are TRBV27 and TRBJ1-5, with 7 bases identical to TRBD1. Trimming cost V 8 bases and J 0 bases; bases outside gene matches: 1. Germline CDR1 and CDR2: MNHEY and SMNVEV (reference sequence). This CDR3 spans 13 amino acids. The CDR3 region is CASGTDSNQPQHF. The CDR3 bases are TGTGCCAGCGGGACAGATAGCAATCAGCCCCAGCATTTT.

V usage is TRBV27 and J usage is TRBJ2-7, with TRBD2 matching 8 bases. Trimming removed 0 bases from V and 5 bases from J; junction bases left unmatched: 9. This CDR3 has 16 amino acids. Germline V gene sequence: CDR1 MNHEY, CDR2 SMNVEV (reference sequence). The CDR3 nucleotides read TGTGCCAGCAGTTTATCACAGAGCGGGAGATACCACGAGCAGTACTTC. Protein sequence: CASSLSQSGRYHEQYF.

The chain is built from TRBV5-6 and TRBJ1-2; TRBD1 matches 9 bases. This CDR3 comprises 16 residues. V lost 4 bases, J lost 2 bases, and 9 bases stayed unmatched. Germline V gene data show CDR1 as SGHDT and CDR2 as YYEEEE. The CDR3: CASSQVGQGWNYGYTF. CDR3 nucleotide sequence: TGTGCCAGCAGCCAAGTCGGACAGGGGTGGAACTATGGCTACACCTTC.

The chain joins TRBV12-3 or TRBV12-4 to TRBJ1-5; tentatively, D is TRBD1 (6 bases). This CDR3 has 14 residues. Trimming removed 5 bases from V and 0 bases from J, with 8 bases in between. The CDR3 region is CASSRTASNQPQHF. DNA of the CDR3: TGTGCCAGCAGTAGGACAGCTAGCAATCAGCCCCAGCATTTT.

This chain connects TRBV9 to TRBJ1-2; no firm D call. Trimming cost V 0 bases and J 3 bases, with 15 bases left between them. CDR3 length: 16 residues. Germline CDR1 reads SGDLS; CDR2 reads YYNGEE. The CDR3: CASSVDGSAGHYGYTF. Written as DNA, the CDR3 is TGTGCCAGCAGCGTAGATGGTTCAGCAGGTCACTATGGCTACACCTTC.

The genes are TRBV2 and TRBJ1-1, with a weak D call TRBD1 (5 bases). CDR3 length: 12 amino acids. V was cut by 10 bases and J by 6 bases, with 15 bases left in between. Germline lookup yields CDR1 SNHLY and CDR2 FYNNEI. CDR3 nucleotides: TGTGCCACCCGACAGAGGCATCCTGAAGCTTTCTTT. Translation gives CATRQRHPEAFF.

This chain joins TRBV2 and TRBJ2-7, with TRBD1 matching over 8 bases. Germline lookup yields CDR1 SNHLY and CDR2 FYNNEI. There are 13 residues in the CDR3. V lost 7 bases and J lost 3; bases outside the gene matches: 5. The CDR3 protein is CASKGQVGYEQYF. In DNA, the CDR3 is TGTGCCAGCAAGGGACAGGTGGGCTACGAGCAGTACTTC.

The chain couples TRBV5-1 to TRBJ1-5, with D possibly being TRBD1 (5 bases). This CDR3 contains 16 residues. The germline CDR1 and CDR2 sequences are SGHRS and YFSETQ. With 0 bases removed from V and 0 bases from J, the gap between germline ends came to 10 bases. This chain's CDR3 is CASSLDGAHSNQPQHF. The CDR3 DNA reads TGCGCCAGCAGCTTGGATGGGGCTCATAGCAATCAGCCCCAGCATTTT.

This chain connects TRBV30 to TRBJ2-3, with D possibly matching TRBD2 (6 bases). This CDR3 is built from 14 residues. Germline assignment: CDR1 GTSNPN and CDR2 SVGIG (reference sequence). V lost 0 bases and J 4 bases, leaving 11 bases between the germline ends. This CDR3 reads CAWSVNSGSDTQYF. In nucleotides, the CDR3 is TGTGCCTGGAGTGTGAACAGCGGGTCAGATACGCAGTATTTT.

For this clonotype: The junction and the germline gene differ at one end; a read error may be behind it. J is TRBJ2-2 and V is TRBV4-2, with TRBD1 matching over 7 bases. The CDR3 consists of 14 residues. Germline V gene data show CDR1 as LGHNA and CDR2 as YNFKEQ. CDR3 nucleotides: TGTGCCAGCAGCAAAGACAGGGAGCCCGGGGAGCTGTTTTTT. The encoded protein is CASSKDREPGELFF.

The chain recombines TRBV5-1 with TRBJ2-7, with D uncertain. The V gene lost 1 base and the J gene lost 2 bases, with 10 bases spanning the gap. The CDR3 contains 14 residues. The germline V gene encodes CDR1 SGHRS and CDR2 YFSETQ. In DNA, the CDR3 is TGCGCCAGCAGCTTGACGCAATCAACCTACGAGCAGTACTTC. This translates into CASSLTQSTYEQYF.

This chain uses TRBV12-3 or TRBV12-4 with TRBJ2-1, with D maybe TRBD2 (6 bases). Trimming shortened V by 4 bases and J by 6 bases, and 10 bases separated the two germline ends. The CDR3 runs 13 residues. The CDR3 DNA sequence: TGTGCCAGCAGTTGGGAGGTAGCCAATGAGCAGTTCTTC. This gives the protein CASSWEVANEQFF.

The J gene is TRBJ1-1, the V gene TRBV27; 11 nucleotides agree with TRBD1. This CDR3 spans 15 amino acids. The V gene end was trimmed by 1 base and the J gene end by 6 bases; junction bases not matched to a gene: 4. Germline CDR1 reads MNHEY; CDR2 reads SMNVEV (reference sequence). Written as DNA, the CDR3 is TGTGCCAGCAGTTTATGGGGACAGGGGGTACCTGAAGCTTTCTTT. The encoded protein is CASSLWGQGVPEAFF.

The rearrangement joins TRBV2 to TRBJ1-5; D remains unclear. Germline loops: CDR1 SNHLY, CDR2 FYNNEI. The CDR3 runs 15 residues. V shed 8 bases and J shed 8 bases, with 22 bases lying between them. The CDR3 DNA reads TGTGCCAGCCCAGTGAGGTGCCCCCGGGAGGAGCCCCAGCATTTT. Protein: CASPVRCPREEPQHF.